These T cell receptor beta chains were read from a single sample in a study of blood T cell repertoires in COVID-19. The repertoire was sequenced with immunoSEQ multiplex PCR; TCRdb's copy has only in-frame clones and lacks some. This sample carries 200,000 to 300,000 clones, about 85% of them seen once, and the ten largest clones take around 4%. Source material: peripheral blood. Receptor source: a man in his fifties or sixties with acute or convalescent COVID-19. The CDR3 runs from the conserved cysteine through the conserved F or W. The D gene is left open where the match is weak. Size tells how often a clone was seen (once, few, many) or the class of an expanded clone, and some rows leave it out.

v_call,j_call,clone_size,d_call,cdr3_aa,cdr3_nt
TRBV28,TRBJ1-2,once,NA,CASLGGGLYGYTF,TGTGCCAGCCTCGGGGGAGGCTTATATGGCTACACCTTC
TRBV5-1,TRBJ2-2,NA,TRBD2,CASSFGLAGGITGELFF,TGCGCCAGCAGCTTTGGACTAGCGGGGGGGATCACCGGGGAGCTGTTTTTT
TRBV9,TRBJ1-4,NA,NA,CASSVARGANEKLFF,TGTGCCAGCAGCGTAGCTCGGGGAGCTAATGAAAAACTGTTTTTT
TRBV9,TRBJ1-2,NA,TRBD1,CASSVGAGGLDGYTF,TGTGCCAGCAGCGTAGGGGCAGGGGGCCTGGATGGCTACACCTTC
TRBV27,TRBJ1-6,NA,NA,CASSSIAANNSPLHF,TGTGCCAGCAGTTCCATAGCAGCGAATAATTCACCCCTCCACTTT
TRBV7-2,TRBJ2-3,NA,TRBD2,CASSVRLAGGPDTQYF,TGTGCCAGCAGCGTCCGACTAGCGGGGGGACCAGATACGCAGTATTTT
TRBV6-4,TRBJ2-7,NA,TRBD1,CASTHPRAQGAHEQYF,TGTGCCAGCACTCACCCGCGGGCACAGGGGGCCCACGAGCAGTACTTC
TRBV7-9,TRBJ1-1,NA,NA,CASSLRSGEAFF,TGTGCCAGCAGCTTACGAAGCGGTGAAGCTTTCTTT
TRBV5-4,TRBJ1-1,NA,NA,CASSFSHGAKNTEAFF,TGTGCCAGCAGCTTTTCACACGGAGCCAAGAACACTGAAGCTTTCTTT
TRBV7-9,TRBJ1-4,NA,TRBD1,CASSETGTNEKLFF,TGTGCCAGCAGCGAGACAGGGACTAATGAAAAACTGTTTTTT
TRBV6-5,TRBJ1-1,NA,NA,CASSWTENTEAFF,TGTGCCAGCAGTTGGACAGAGAACACTGAAGCTTTCTTT
TRBV28,TRBJ2-7,NA,NA,CASSLVGYEQYF,TGTGCCAGCAGTTTAGTCGGTTACGAGCAGTACTTC
TRBV6-5,TRBJ1-2,few,NA,CASSYSGRGGGYTF,TGTGCCAGCAGTTACTCGGGCAGGGGCGGGGGCTACACCTTC
TRBV27,TRBJ2-7,NA,TRBD1,CASSLLAGQEAYEQYF,TGTGCCAGCAGTTTATTAGCCGGACAGGAGGCCTACGAGCAGTACTTC
TRBV5-1,TRBJ2-5,NA,NA,CASSPQGETQYF,TGCGCCAGCAGCCCACAGGGAGAGACCCAGTACTTC
TRBV6-1,TRBJ2-2,NA,TRBD2,CASSERDYLTGELFF,TGTGCCAGCAGTGAAAGGGACTACCTCACCGGGGAGCTGTTTTTT
TRBV2,TRBJ2-1,NA,TRBD2,CASSETSGAYNEQFF,TGTGCCAGCAGTGAGACTAGCGGGGCCTACAATGAGCAGTTCTTC
TRBV28,TRBJ2-4,NA,NA,CASSEDWAKNIQYF,TGTGCCAGCAGTGAAGACTGGGCCAAAAACATTCAGTACTTC
TRBV13,TRBJ1-2,NA,NA,CASSPGDYGYTF,TGTGCCAGCAGCCCGGGGGACTATGGCTACACCTTC
TRBV2,TRBJ1-2,NA,TRBD1,CASKSDRGGYTF,TGTGCCAGCAAGAGCGACAGGGGCGGCTACACCTTC
TRBV6-2/TRBV6-3,TRBJ2-3,NA,TRBD2,CASSYPGRLAGEVDTQYF,TGTGCCAGCAGTTACCCGGGGCGACTAGCGGGAGAGGTAGATACGCAGTATTTT
TRBV4-3,TRBJ1-2,NA,TRBD1,CASSQADRSYGYTF,TGCGCCAGCAGCCAAGCGGACAGGAGCTATGGCTACACCTTC
TRBV7-6,TRBJ2-2,NA,NA,CASSLGATGYTGELFF,TGTGCCAGCAGCTTAGGGGCAACAGGGTACACCGGGGAGCTGTTTTTT
TRBV11-2,TRBJ2-7,NA,TRBD2,CASSLRGLAIEQYF,TGTGCCAGCAGCTTAAGGGGACTAGCGATCGAGCAGTACTTC
TRBV6-2/TRBV6-3,TRBJ2-1,once,TRBD2,CASSYSTLASGRVKNNEQFF,TGTGCCAGCAGTTACTCGACTCTGGCTAGCGGGAGGGTGAAAAACAATGAGCAGTTCTTC
TRBV19,TRBJ1-2,NA,NA,CASSIGTYYGYTF,TGTGCCAGTAGTATCGGGACATACTATGGCTACACCTTC
TRBV27,TRBJ1-5,NA,NA,CASSLRWGLLSSNQPQHF,TGTGCCAGCAGTTTAAGGTGGGGACTCCTTTCAAGCAATCAGCCCCAGCATTTT
TRBV12-5,TRBJ2-5,once,TRBD2,CASGTGTSLGETQYF,TGTGCTAGTGGGACCGGGACTAGTTTAGGGGAGACCCAGTACTTC